This TCR beta chain was sequenced for a study of T cell responses to AZD1222 COVID-19 vaccine. Study-level findings and limits: Reportedly, nearly half the spike-specific TCRs target unmutated variant regions. Donor demographics were predominantly white British with a female majority; clonal diversity may be underestimated.

About this clone itself: The antigen remains undetermined.

The CDR3 has 15 residues. Germline V gives CDR1 WSHSY, CDR2 SAAADI. Unmatched junction bases numbered 4, after V lost 7 bases and J lost 2 bases. Sequencing used immunoSEQ multiplex PCR; TCRdb keeps in-frame clones, though not all of them. The sample holds some 140,000 clones, 80% to 90% seen once. The TCR originated in an adult who received the AZD1222 COVID-19 vaccine. The specimen comprised peripheral blood, sampled 28 days after the second AZD1222 dose. The chain links TRBV10-2 to TRBJ2-2; 10 bases match TRBD2. The CDR3 region is CASKTSGVNTGELFF. The DNA of the CDR3 is TGCGCCAGCAAAACTAGCGGGGTTAACACCGGGGAGCTGTTTTTT.